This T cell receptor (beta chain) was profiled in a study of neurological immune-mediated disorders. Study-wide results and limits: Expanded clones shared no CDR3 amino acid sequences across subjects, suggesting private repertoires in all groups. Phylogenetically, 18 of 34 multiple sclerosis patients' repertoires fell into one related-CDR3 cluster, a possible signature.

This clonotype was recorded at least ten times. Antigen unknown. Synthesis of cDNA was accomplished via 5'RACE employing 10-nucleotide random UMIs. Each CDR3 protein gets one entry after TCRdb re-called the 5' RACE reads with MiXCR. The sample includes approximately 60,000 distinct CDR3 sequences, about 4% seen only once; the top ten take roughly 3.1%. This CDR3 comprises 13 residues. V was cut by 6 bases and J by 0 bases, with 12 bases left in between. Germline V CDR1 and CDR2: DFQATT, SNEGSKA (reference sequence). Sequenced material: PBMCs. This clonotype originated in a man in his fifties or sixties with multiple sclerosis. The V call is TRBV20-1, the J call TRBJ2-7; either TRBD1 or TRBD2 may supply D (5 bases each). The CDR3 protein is CSAPRDGSYEQYF. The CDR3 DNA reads TGCAGTGCCCCCCGGGACGGCTCCTACGAGCAGTACTTC.